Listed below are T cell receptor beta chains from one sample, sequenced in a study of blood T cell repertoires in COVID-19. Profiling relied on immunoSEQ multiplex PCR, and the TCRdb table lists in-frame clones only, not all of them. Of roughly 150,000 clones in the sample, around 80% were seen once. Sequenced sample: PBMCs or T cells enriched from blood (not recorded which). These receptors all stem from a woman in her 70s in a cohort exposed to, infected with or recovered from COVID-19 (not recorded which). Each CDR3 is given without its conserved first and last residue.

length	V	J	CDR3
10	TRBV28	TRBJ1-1	ASSLLNTEAF
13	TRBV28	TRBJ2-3	ASSLRQGIADTQY
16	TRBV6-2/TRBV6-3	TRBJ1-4	ASSFFPGQGNEKEKLF
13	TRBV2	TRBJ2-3	ASSLQGPGTDTQY
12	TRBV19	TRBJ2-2	ATSGYESTGELF
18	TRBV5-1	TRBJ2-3	ASSPGLAGGRRISTDTQY
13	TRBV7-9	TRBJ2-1	ASSLRTGTYNEQF
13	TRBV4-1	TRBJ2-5	ASSLTSGRFETQY
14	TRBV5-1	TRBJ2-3	ASSFGADPSTDTQY
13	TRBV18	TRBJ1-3	ASSPRGAHGNTIY
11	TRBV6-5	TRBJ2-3	ASRGGYADTQY
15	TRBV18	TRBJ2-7	ASSPPGAGDNSYEQY
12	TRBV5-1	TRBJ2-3	ASSPDRNTDTQY
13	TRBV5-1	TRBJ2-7	ASSDDRGLSYEQY
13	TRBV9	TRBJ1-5	ASLGWGGRFQPQH
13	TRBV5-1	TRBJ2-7	ASSLDSGSHYEQY
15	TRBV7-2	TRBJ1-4	ASSLVGQGGNNEKLF
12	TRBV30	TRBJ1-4	AWNPGTGEEKLF
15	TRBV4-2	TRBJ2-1	ASSHDVASGSSNEQF
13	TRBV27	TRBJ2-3	ASSFGVWGTDTQY
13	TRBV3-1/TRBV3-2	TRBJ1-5	ASRNGQGIGEPQH
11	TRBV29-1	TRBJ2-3	SVYPDSTDTQY
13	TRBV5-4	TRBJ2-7	ASSMTGGVVYEQY
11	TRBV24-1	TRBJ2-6	ATGSSGANVLT
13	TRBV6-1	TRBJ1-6	ASSDGQGANSPLH
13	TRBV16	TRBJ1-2	ASSQAGTGIYGYT
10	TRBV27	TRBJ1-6	ASSLPDSPLH